This TCR beta chain originates from a study of spatial heterogeneity in lung cancer. The study, taken as a whole, reports: Blood carried ubiquitous expanded tumor TCRs more at resection than follow-up.

Using its own MiXCR run on the 5' RACE reads, TCRdb lists one record per CDR3 protein. The table includes more than 20,000 distinct CDR3 sequences, about 4.3% detected once. This clonotype was seen ten or more times. No antigen is known for it. Described time point: sample taken at primary tumor resection. In each case, whole RNA from tumor, nontumor lung or frozen PBMC was sequenced unsorted. Samples were obtained from roughly 65 donors, all untreated early-stage non-small cell lung cancer patients. This CDR3 spans 14 amino acids. The J segment lost 2 bases and the V segment lost 5 bases, leaving 5 bases of the junction unmatched. The germline gives CDR1 SGHTA, CDR2 FQGNSA.

The rearrangement joins TRBV7-2 to TRBJ2-7; TRBD1 agrees at 8 bases. This specimen was PBMCs, taken at surgery. This receptor was taken from a male donor with early-stage non-small cell lung cancer. In DNA form, the CDR3 reads TGTGCCAGCAGCCAGGGGGCGGTTGCCTACGAGCAGTACTTC. Protein product: CASSQGAVAYEQYF.